These T cell receptor beta chains were read from a single sample in a study of early T cells in non-severe SARS-CoV-2 infection. MiXCR, applied by TCRdb to the 5' RACE reads, yields one record per CDR3 protein. The table includes 56,000 or so distinct CDR3 sequences, roughly 10% detected once. The source material was whole blood. Every receptor here comes from an adult who was a healthcare worker with PCR-confirmed SARS-CoV-2 infection or an uninfected control (not recorded which). Both conserved end residues are part of each CDR3. A D gene is named only where the DNA matches it firmly. Some rows have no size entry. The others give once, few or many, or a class for an expanded clone.

v_call	clone_size	d_call	j_call	cdr3_length	cdr3_nt	cdr3_aa
TRBV6-5	NA	NA	TRBJ2-1	12	TGTGCCAGCAGTTACCAAACCAATGAGCAGTTCTTC	CASSYQTNEQFF
TRBV3-1	many	NA	TRBJ2-2	12	TGTGCCAGCAGTCCCGTGACCGGGGAGCTGTTTTTT	CASSPVTGELFF
TRBV9	NA	TRBD1	TRBJ1-1	12	TGTGCCAGCAGCCCTCAGGGGGCTAAAGCTTTCTTT	CASSPQGAKAFF
TRBV29-1	few	NA	TRBJ2-7	13	TGCAGCGTTGAAAGACAGGAGCCCTACGAGCAGTACTTC	CSVERQEPYEQYF
TRBV5-4	NA	TRBD2	TRBJ2-1	14	TGTGCCAGCAGCGAAGGGACTAGCGTCAATGAGCAGTTCTTC	CASSEGTSVNEQFF
TRBV29-1	many	NA	TRBJ2-5	13	TGCAGCGTTGATTCGGGACTTGGAGAGACCCAGTACTTC	CSVDSGLGETQYF
TRBV20-1	few	NA	TRBJ2-1	14	TGCAGTGCTAGAACAAGCGGGCACTACAATGAGCAGTTCTTC	CSARTSGHYNEQFF
TRBV9	many	TRBD1	TRBJ1-2	16	TGTGCCAGCAGCGTAGACCCGACAGGGGGCCCCTATGGCTACACCTTC	CASSVDPTGGPYGYTF
TRBV5-1	few	NA	TRBJ2-2	15	TGCGCCAGCAGCTCAAGACAGGATACCACCGGGGAGCTGTTTTTT	CASSSRQDTTGELFF
TRBV6-6	few	NA	TRBJ2-6	14	TGTGCCAGCAGTCCGATATCCGGGGCCAACGTCCTGACTTTC	CASSPISGANVLTF
TRBV3-1	many	NA	TRBJ1-1	12	TGTGCCAGCAGCCAAGATGCCGGGGAGGCTTTCTTT	CASSQDAGEAFF
TRBV7-9	many	TRBD1	TRBJ1-6	13	TGTGCCAGCAGCTCTTACAGGGGCTCACCCCTCCACTTT	CASSSYRGSPLHF
TRBV5-1	many	NA	TRBJ1-2	14	TGCGCCAGCACCCAGGACAGTTCCGGCTATGGCTACACCTTC	CASTQDSSGYGYTF
TRBV20-1	many	TRBD1	TRBJ2-2	14	TGCAGTGCCGTGGACAGGGCAAAACGAGGGGAGCTGTTTTTT	CSAVDRAKRGELFF
TRBV18	many	NA	TRBJ2-7	13	TGTGCCAGCTCAGACGGGATTACCTACGAGCAGTACTTC	CASSDGITYEQYF
TRBV5-1	NA	NA	TRBJ1-1	14	TGCGCCAGCAGCTTGGAACCTGCGAACACTGAAGCTTTCTTT	CASSLEPANTEAFF
TRBV24-1	NA	TRBD2	TRBJ2-1	14	TGTGCCACCAGTGATTCCGGGACTAGCAGGAGTGCGTTCTTC	CATSDSGTSRSAFF
TRBV4-3	many	TRBD2	TRBJ2-1	17	TGCGCCAGCAGCCCAGGTGTAGCGGGAACACTTTACAATGAGCAGTTCTTC	CASSPGVAGTLYNEQFF
TRBV7-6	NA	TRBD2	TRBJ2-7	18	TGTGCCAGCAGCTTGGGACTAGCGGGAGTGGAGAGTGTGAACGAGCAGTACTTC	CASSLGLAGVESVNEQYF
TRBV20-1	NA	NA	TRBJ1-4	14	TGCAGTGCTAGAGATTGGGCCGGGGGCGAAAAACTGTTTTTT	CSARDWAGGEKLFF
TRBV7-2	many	NA	TRBJ2-7	13	TGTGCCAGCAGCTTGAAAGGGTCGAAAGTAAAGTACTTC	CASSLKGSKVKYF
TRBV7-9	many	TRBD1	TRBJ2-7	15	TGTGCCAGCAGCCATGGACAGGGGGAGGAAGACGAGCAGTACTTC	CASSHGQGEEDEQYF
TRBV5-4	medium-sized	TRBD1	TRBJ2-7	15	TGTGCCAGCAGCCAGAGGGGACAGGGCTTGTACGAGCAGTACTTC	CASSQRGQGLYEQYF
TRBV20-1	many	TRBD2	TRBJ2-7	15	TGCAGTGCTAGACCACCGACTAGCGGCTGGAGCGAGCAGTACTTC	CSARPPTSGWSEQYF
TRBV7-8	NA	NA	TRBJ2-3	16	TGTGCCAGCAGCTTAGCCGCGTTAGTTAGCACAGATACGCAGTATTTT	CASSLAALVSTDTQYF
TRBV20-1	few	NA	TRBJ2-7	15	TGCAGTGCTAGAGTCGCGACAGACAGCTCCTACGAGCAGTACTTC	CSARVATDSSYEQYF